Below, one T cell receptor beta chain is given with its context. Its antigen is still unknown. During the collection period, no donor immune events like infections were recorded. The entry originates in a study of identifying expanded T cells in peripheral blood. The study's findings and limits: Across healthy donors, higher total template counts meant significantly greater roughly two-week count variance. Differentially abundant clones: approximately 1.3 between replicates, approximately 15 at 2 to 3 weeks, approximately 18 at four.

Clones were read by immunoSEQ multiplex PCR, and TCRdb kept only the in-frame ones, dropping some. The table shows 100,000 or so clones, with 87% occurring only once. The CDR3 is 16 residues long. Germline trimming cut 0 bases from V and 6 bases from J; bases unmatched to any gene: 8. The germline V gene encodes CDR1 LNHNV and CDR2 YYDKDF (reference sequence). This sequence originates from a person aged 18-69 years in good health. The specimen was blood. The chain couples TRBV15 to TRBJ2-3, with TRBD1 matching 8 bases. The DNA for the CDR3 is TGTGCCACCAGCAGAGATCCAGGGGGCGCGGGGGATACGCAGTATTTT. It yields the protein CATSRDPGGAGDTQYF.